One and the same sample provided the 8 T cell receptor beta chains below, sequenced in a study of tumor-infiltrating lymphocytes in primary liver carcinoma. It was unsorted whole blood that yielded blood RNA, and germline DNA was also extracted. A constant-region primer served to make TCR beta cDNA from approximately 490 ng total RNA. Researchers made the TCR beta libraries by running three nested multiplex PCR rounds with slightly modified ARM-PCR. In the first two PCR rounds, TRBV1-TRBV30 forward primers were paired with a C-beta reverse primer, and each round lasted approximately 9 cycles. From the multiplex PCR reads, TCRdb called clonotypes with MiXCR, one entry per CDR3 protein. The data hold 150,000 to 200,000 distinct CDR3 sequences, with roughly 60% observed a single time. Sample: peripheral blood. Source of these receptors: a man aged 40-55 years with primary liver carcinoma and hepatitis B virus infection.

This clonotype turned up a few times. V is TRBV29-1 and J is TRBJ1-1; D might be TRBD1 (6 bases). This CDR3 comprises 12 residues. Per the germline V gene, CDR1 is SQVTM and CDR2 is ANQGSEA. The V end lost 3 bases, the J end lost 9 bases, and 14 bases lay between the germline ends. The CDR3: CSVEGDKAQAFF. CDR3 coding DNA: TGCAGCGTTGAGGGGGACAAGGCTCAAGCTTTCTTT.

Worth noting for this clonotype: The junction departs from the called germline gene at one end, perhaps through a read error. The gene calls are TRBV7-8 and TRBJ2-7, with D unclear. Germline V gene sequence: CDR1 SGHVS, CDR2 FQNEAQ. The CDR3 contains 14 residues. DNA of the CDR3: TGTGCCGGCAGCTTTGAGATAATCTCCTACGAGCAGTACTTC. Its translation is CAGSFEIISYEQYF.

A word on this clonotype: A much larger clone differs from this one at a single base, so this may be a read error. This chain connects TRBV11-2 to TRBJ2-7; a possible D gene is TRBD2 (6 bases). Germline lookup yields CDR1 SGHAT and CDR2 FQNNGV. The length of the CDR3 is 14 residues. This chain's CDR3 is CANSYGSVRDEQYF. Written as DNA, the CDR3 is TGTGCCAACAGCTACGGGAGCGTTCGGGACGAGCAGTACTTC. Based on the CDR3 plus reference TRBV11-2 and TRBJ2-7, the full variable domain is EAGVAQSPRYKIIEKRQSVAFWCNPISGHATLYWYQQILGQGPKLLIQFQNNGVVDDSQLPKDRFSAERLKGVDSTLKIQPAKLEDSAVYLCANSYGSVRDEQYFGPGTRLTVT.

Only a few counts were recorded for this clonotype. The chain combines TRBV6-5 with TRBJ1-6, with D possibly being TRBD1 (5 bases). The CDR3 covers 16 residues. Trimming removed 0 bases at V and 6 bases at J, with 12 bases between. The germline V gene encodes CDR1 MNHEY and CDR2 SVGAGI. The CDR3 coding sequence is TGTGCCAGCAGTTACTCCGCCCGACAGAGTAATTCACCCCTCCACTTT. Translation: CASSYSARQSNSPLHF.

Concerning this clonotype: A read error may produce the germline difference seen at one junction end. The chain is built from TRBV12-3 or TRBV12-4 and TRBJ1-5; TRBD1 might be the D (5 bases). The CDR3 has 14 amino acids. CDR3 loop: CTSSLQQGDQPQHF. The CDR3 nucleotides read TGTACCAGCAGTTTGCAGCAGGGCGACCAGCCCCAGCATTTT.

This chain connects TRBV28 to TRBJ2-5; TRBD2 might be the D (6 bases). The germline CDR1 and CDR2 sequences are MDHEN and SYDVKM. CDR3 length equals 15 residues. V was trimmed by 2 bases and J by 7 bases, leaving 17 bases between them. The CDR3 DNA reads TGTGCCAGCAGTTTAACGGGGCCCGGAGGGAGGACCCAGTACTTC. Amino acids: CASSLTGPGGRTQYF.

This clonotype appeared a few times. The rearrangement uses TRBV5-4 and TRBJ1-1; D not certain. The CDR3 covers 14 residues. Germline CDR1 SGHNT, CDR2 YYREEE (reference sequence). V was shortened by 6 bases and J by 4 bases, with 16 bases between the two germline ends. The CDR3 bases are TGTGCCAGCACCTTCCCTTCGACGGGCACTGAAGCTTTCTTT. Amino acids: CASTFPSTGTEAFF. Full variable domain (outside the CDR3, taken from reference TRBV5-4 and TRBJ1-1): ETGVTQSPTHLIKTRGQQVTLRCSSQSGHNTVSWYQQALGQGPQFIFQYYREEENGRGNFPPRFSGLQFPNYSSELNVNALELDDSALYLCASTFPSTGTEAFFGQGTRLTVV.

Note on this clonotype: The junction does not match germline at one end; this may be a read error. This chain links TRBV6-5 with TRBJ1-4; D gene unclear. This CDR3 has 15 residues. Germline loops: CDR1 MNHEY, CDR2 SVGAGI. Here the CDR3 DNA reads TGTGCCAGCAGTTACGTCCCTGGTAGAGGAGAAAAACTGTTCTTT. Protein product: CASSYVPGRGEKLFF.